This is a list of T cell receptor beta chains from one sample in a study of Ad26.COV2.S vaccination and SARS-CoV-2 variants. Libraries were prepared by immunoSEQ multiplex PCR; TCRdb keeps only in-frame clonotypes and omits some of them. Among about 680,000 clones, about 90% were seen once, and the ten largest hold 1.5%. The source was peripheral blood, collected in a trial of Ad26.COV2.S vaccine versus placebo. Receptors originate from a person aged 18-60 years who received the Ad26.COV2.S COVID-19 vaccine or a placebo. The conserved cysteine and the conserved F or W are not part of the CDR3 here.

cdr3_aa: ASSLGREQY
j_call: TRBJ2-7
v_call: TRBV6-5

cdr3_aa: ASRRYRTYEQY
j_call: TRBJ2-7
v_call: TRBV6-5

cdr3_aa: ASSPGQTFYEQY
j_call: TRBJ2-7
v_call: TRBV7-8

cdr3_aa: SASWGGTEAF
j_call: TRBJ1-1
v_call: TRBV20-1

cdr3_aa: ASSTGDGRADTQY
j_call: TRBJ2-3
v_call: TRBV3-1/TRBV3-2

cdr3_aa: ASSSPGTGSFNQPQH
j_call: TRBJ1-5
v_call: TRBV7-8

cdr3_aa: ASSPGIGSYEQY
j_call: TRBJ2-7
v_call: TRBV13

cdr3_aa: ASSSRQGGWPDTQY
j_call: TRBJ2-3
v_call: TRBV5-4

cdr3_aa: ASSYSPENIQY
j_call: TRBJ2-4
v_call: TRBV6-5

cdr3_aa: ASRGVANYGYT
j_call: TRBJ1-2
v_call: TRBV19

cdr3_aa: ATSRDRGGTEAF
j_call: TRBJ1-1
v_call: TRBV15

cdr3_aa: ATRLGASTEAF
j_call: TRBJ1-1
v_call: TRBV2

cdr3_aa: ASSRDRGYEQY
j_call: TRBJ2-7
v_call: TRBV4-2

cdr3_aa: ASSSQGYEQY
j_call: TRBJ2-7
v_call: TRBV11-2

cdr3_aa: ASSPIAGDQPQH
j_call: TRBJ1-5
v_call: TRBV18

cdr3_aa: ARSFRPLNQPQH
j_call: TRBJ1-5
v_call: TRBV5-3

cdr3_aa: ASSPSGVGEKLF
j_call: TRBJ1-4
v_call: TRBV3-1/TRBV3-2

cdr3_aa: ASSLEQGWNTGELF
j_call: TRBJ2-2
v_call: TRBV7-9

cdr3_aa: ASTMGRAESPLH
j_call: TRBJ1-6
v_call: TRBV19

cdr3_aa: ASSIVERTGRNQPQH
j_call: TRBJ1-5
v_call: TRBV19

cdr3_aa: ATGQREGFAPGELF
j_call: TRBJ2-2
v_call: TRBV19

cdr3_aa: ASSHRDRGGYEQY
j_call: TRBJ2-7
v_call: TRBV6-5

cdr3_aa: ASGTGASPLH
j_call: TRBJ1-6
v_call: TRBV12-3/TRBV12-4

cdr3_aa: ASSLGGAQETQY
j_call: TRBJ2-5
v_call: TRBV7-2

cdr3_aa: ASSPDRGNQPQH
j_call: TRBJ1-5
v_call: TRBV6-6

cdr3_aa: ASSEGTANTGELF
j_call: TRBJ2-2
v_call: TRBV10-1

cdr3_aa: ASSLPTPNSGNTIY
j_call: TRBJ1-3
v_call: TRBV7-9

cdr3_aa: ASSRPGFSRETQY
j_call: TRBJ2-5
v_call: TRBV7-9

cdr3_aa: ASSEADPYTYGYT
j_call: TRBJ1-2
v_call: TRBV2

cdr3_aa: ASSSTVGAYNSPLH
j_call: TRBJ1-6
v_call: TRBV7-2

cdr3_aa: ASSEDAPVQY
j_call: TRBJ2-7
v_call: TRBV2

cdr3_aa: SVDQGTNEKLF
j_call: TRBJ1-4
v_call: TRBV29-1

cdr3_aa: ASSVGQIETQY
j_call: TRBJ2-5
v_call: TRBV25-1

cdr3_aa: ASGSGQTSYNEQF
j_call: TRBJ2-1
v_call: TRBV5-1

cdr3_aa: ALGANYGYT
j_call: TRBJ1-2
v_call: TRBV3-1/TRBV3-2

cdr3_aa: ASSKRDSPYEQY
j_call: TRBJ2-7
v_call: TRBV19

cdr3_aa: ASSRASGGANTGELF
j_call: TRBJ2-2
v_call: TRBV19

cdr3_aa: ASSLVGDPEAF
j_call: TRBJ1-1
v_call: TRBV7-2

cdr3_aa: ASSSHQQMTTNEKLF
j_call: TRBJ1-4
v_call: TRBV5-4

cdr3_aa: ASSSNGTPGNTIY
j_call: TRBJ1-3
v_call: TRBV7-2

cdr3_aa: ASSETYRAGELF
j_call: TRBJ2-2
v_call: TRBV2

cdr3_aa: ASSSTSPTDTQY
j_call: TRBJ2-3
v_call: TRBV11-2

cdr3_aa: ASSRDGYSNQPQH
j_call: TRBJ1-5
v_call: TRBV6-2/TRBV6-3

cdr3_aa: ASSYSGLGDYEQY
j_call: TRBJ2-7
v_call: TRBV6-5

cdr3_aa: ASSLPGLAAVDEQF
j_call: TRBJ2-1
v_call: TRBV5-4

cdr3_aa: ASSFRGRPSTDTQY
j_call: TRBJ2-3
v_call: TRBV27

cdr3_aa: ASSIQGLDTQY
j_call: TRBJ2-3
v_call: TRBV12-3/TRBV12-4

cdr3_aa: ASSEERELYEQF
j_call: TRBJ2-1
v_call: TRBV2

cdr3_aa: ASSIEGQGWNTEAF
j_call: TRBJ1-1
v_call: TRBV19

cdr3_aa: ASGGTGGGSPLH
j_call: TRBJ1-6
v_call: TRBV6-6

cdr3_aa: ASSSGEKLF
j_call: TRBJ1-4
v_call: TRBV11-2

cdr3_aa: ASSLAGSLAKNIQY
j_call: TRBJ2-4
v_call: TRBV7-2

cdr3_aa: ASSSGGTLSYEQY
j_call: TRBJ2-7
v_call: TRBV7-8

cdr3_aa: ASSVEAKSAYNSPLH
j_call: TRBJ1-6
v_call: TRBV9